This entry lists 25 T cell receptor beta chains sequenced from one sample in a study of blood T cell repertoires in COVID-19. The table came from immunoSEQ multiplex PCR; TCRdb's copy has only in-frame clones and leaves some out. The table includes 200,000 to 250,000 clones, over 75% detected once. The sequencing input was PBMCs or T cells enriched from blood (not recorded which). The origin of the receptors is a woman between 18 and 30 years old in a cohort exposed to, infected with or recovered from COVID-19 (not recorded which).

The chain carries TRBV11-2 and TRBJ1-6; 9 bases match TRBD1. This CDR3 has 17 amino acids. Per germline, CDR1 SGHAT and CDR2 FQNNGV. V dropped 0 bases and J dropped 7; count of bases not matched to a gene: 7. The CDR3 protein is CASSLETGTGQNSPLHF. The CDR3 region has the DNA TGTGCCAGCAGCTTAGAAACCGGGACAGGGCAAAATTCACCCCTCCACTTT.

In the case of this clone: Germline and junction disagree at one end, which may indicate a read error. V and J are TRBV27 and TRBJ2-6; TRBD2 agrees at 8 bases. This CDR3 region has 16 residues. Germline loops: CDR1 MNHEY, CDR2 SMNVEV (reference sequence). The chain's CDR3 is CASSLSAGDGANVLTF. In DNA form, the CDR3 reads TGTGCCAGCAGCTTATCAGCGGGGGACGGGGCCAACGTCCTGACTTTC.

The chain links TRBV19 to TRBJ1-1; D possibly corresponds to TRBD1 (5 bases). This CDR3 region has 15 residues. In germline, CDR1 is LNHDA, CDR2 SQIVND (reference sequence). Trimming took off 4 bases at V and 0 bases at J, with 12 bases between the two ends. Written as DNA, the CDR3 is TGTGCCAGTAGTAGTCGGGGCGGGATGAACACTGAAGCTTTCTTT. It is translated as CASSSRGGMNTEAFF.

In its sample, this clone was seen once. V is TRBV7-9 and J is TRBJ2-2; 8 bases are shared with TRBD1. The length of the CDR3 is 15 residues. Trimming at V came to 3 bases and at J to 3 bases, leaving 3 bases not matched to a gene. CDR1 is SEHNR and CDR2 is FQNEAQ in the germline V gene (reference sequence). CDR3 DNA: TGTGCCAGCAGCTTCGGGACAGGCGACACCGGGGAGCTGTTTTTT. This gives the protein CASSFGTGDTGELFF.

This chain uses TRBV3-1 (or the pseudogene TRBV3-2) with TRBJ2-2; D may be TRBD1 (5 bases). The CDR3 extends over 15 amino acids. Germline V CDR1 and CDR2: LGHDT, YNNKEL (reference sequence). V shed 5 bases and J shed 0 bases, with 10 bases lying between them. CDR3 DNA: TGTGCCAGCAGCTACAGACAGACGAACACCGGGGAGCTGTTTTTT. Protein product: CASSYRQTNTGELFF.

The gene calls are TRBV7-9 and TRBJ1-1, with D maybe TRBD1 (6 bases). CDR3 length equals 14 residues. The ends were cut back, 5 bases at V and 5 bases at J, with 15 bases in the middle. In germline, CDR1 is SEHNR, CDR2 FQNEAQ (reference sequence). CDR3 sequence reads: CASSPQGVLTEAFF. CDR3 nucleotide sequence: TGTGCCAGCAGCCCACAGGGTGTGCTAACTGAAGCTTTCTTT.

CDR3 amino acids: CASSLSGNTGELFF. CDR3 sequence (DNA): TGTGCCAGCAGTCTGTCCGGGAACACCGGGGAGCTGTTTTTT. The gene calls are TRBV6-5 and TRBJ2-2; D gene unclear. Germline CDR1 and CDR2: MNHEY and SVGAGI. The V gene lost 5 bases and the J gene lost 1 base, with 8 bases spanning the gap. CDR3 length: 14 residues.

This chain links TRBV5-1 with TRBJ1-4; TRBD1 agrees at 9 bases. Germline CDR1 and CDR2: SGHRS and YFSETQ. The CDR3 consists of 16 residues. The V and J ends lost 4 bases and 5 bases, in that order; junction bases with no gene match: 9. In DNA, the CDR3 is TGCGCCAGCAGCCCCGGGACAGGGAAGTTAAATGAAAAACTGTTTTTT. Encoded protein: CASSPGTGKLNEKLFF. Full variable domain (outside the CDR3, taken from reference TRBV5-1 and TRBJ1-4): KAGVTQTPRYLIKTRGQQVTLSCSPISGHRSVSWYQQTPGQGLQFLFEYFSETQRNKGNFPGRFSGRQFSNSRSEMNVSTLELGDSALYLCASSPGTGKLNEKLFFGSGTQLSVL.

The CDR3 protein is CATSDPSPSKGVEETQYF. In DNA, the CDR3 is TGTGCCACCAGTGATCCGAGTCCTTCGAAGGGGGTGGAAGAGACCCAGTACTTC. This chain links TRBV24-1 with TRBJ2-5, with D tentatively TRBD1 (6 bases). This CDR3 contains 18 residues. Trimming removed 3 bases at V and 3 bases at J, with 22 bases between. Looked up from germline, CDR1 is KGHDR and CDR2 is SFDVKD.

The chain carries TRBV4-2 and TRBJ2-1, with TRBD2 matching over 7 bases. There are 16 residues in the CDR3. V lost 5 bases, J lost 1 base, and 8 bases stayed unmatched. Germline V gene sequence: CDR1 LGHNA, CDR2 YNFKEQ. The DNA for the CDR3 is TGTGCCAGCAGCTCCCAGGGCGGGAGTTCCTACAATGAGCAGTTCTTC. Its translation is CASSSQGGSSYNEQFF.

The V gene is TRBV28, the J gene TRBJ1-2; TRBD1 matches at 9 bases. Looked up from germline, CDR1 is MDHEN and CDR2 is SYDVKM. This CDR3 has 12 amino acids. Trimming cost V 7 bases and J 7 bases; bases outside gene matches: 4. The CDR3 coding sequence is TGTGCCAGCAAAACAGGGGGCCGTGGCTACACCTTC. Amino acids: CASKTGGRGYTF.

The chain has TRBV10-3 and TRBJ2-5; the D gene is possibly TRBD2 (6 bases). V lost 3 bases, J lost 4 bases, and 9 bases lay in between. CDR1 and CDR2 from the germline V gene are ENHRY and SYGVKD. This CDR3 is 13 amino acids long. CDR3 in DNA: TGTGCCATCAGTGATGGGCGGGGAGAGACCCAGTACTTC. It is translated as CAISDGRGETQYF.

V is TRBV27 and J is TRBJ1-2; D gene uncertain. CDR3 length: 15 amino acids. Germline CDR1 and CDR2: MNHEY and SMNVEV (reference sequence). V was clipped by 1 base and J by 4 bases, with 13 bases between them. The CDR3 is CASSLYVGSGYGYTF. The CDR3 DNA reads TGTGCCAGCAGTTTATATGTGGGTTCGGGCTATGGCTACACCTTC.

The chain couples TRBV5-1 to TRBJ1-3, with 8 bases fitting TRBD1. This CDR3 contains 16 residues. CDR1 is SGHRS and CDR2 is YFSETQ in the germline V gene. V dropped 4 bases and J dropped 1; count of bases not matched to a gene: 7. The CDR3 nucleotides read TGCGCCAGCAGCACAGGACAGGGTAAATCTGGAAACACCATATATTTT. Amino acid sequence: CASSTGQGKSGNTIYF.

The rearrangement joins TRBV10-3 to TRBJ2-1; TRBD2 aligns across 7 bases. Trimming took 3 bases from V and 2 from J; bases not matched to a gene: 4. CDR1 and CDR2 from the germline V gene are ENHRY and SYGVKD. CDR3 length: 15 residues. CDR3 in DNA: TGTGCCATCAGTGACACTAGCGCAACCTACAATGAGCAGTTCTTC. This gives the protein CAISDTSATYNEQFF.

The genes are TRBV11-3 and TRBJ1-6; 7 bases are shared with TRBD1. Unmatched junction bases numbered 8, after V lost 5 bases and J lost 7 bases. The CDR3 contains 15 residues. Germline V gene sequence: CDR1 SGHNT, CDR2 YENEEA. DNA of the CDR3: TGTGCCAGCAGCCCCCGACAGGGACCCAATTCACCCCTCCACTTT. Its translation: CASSPRQGPNSPLHF.

This clone was picked up a small number of times. The chain has TRBV7-8 and TRBJ1-5; TRBD1 matches at 8 bases. CDR3 length equals 15 residues. Germline-derived CDR1 and CDR2 are SGHVS and FQNEAQ. V dropped 5 bases and J dropped 1; count of bases not matched to a gene: 4. This CDR3 reads CASSPYRGSNQPQHF. The DNA of the CDR3 is TGTGCCAGCAGCCCCTACAGGGGGAGCAATCAGCCCCAGCATTTT. The complete variable domain, with remaining parts taken from reference TRBV7-8 and TRBJ1-5, reads GAGVSQSPRYKVAKRGQDVALRCDPISGHVSLFWYQQALGQGPEFLTYFQNEAQLDKSGLPSDRFFAERPEGSVSTLKIQRTQQEDSAVYLCASSPYRGSNQPQHFGDGTRLSIL.

The V gene is TRBV4-1, the J gene TRBJ2-5; 8 nucleotides align to TRBD2. J lost 3 bases, V lost 5 bases, and 5 bases had no gene match. The CDR3 is made up of 14 amino acids. Germline CDR1 reads MGHRA; CDR2 reads YSYEKL. For the CDR3, the DNA is TGCGCCAGCAGCTCTCGAGCGGGGGAAGAGACCCAGTACTTC. It encodes CASSSRAGEETQYF.

The V gene is TRBV15, the J gene TRBJ2-3, with 9 bases matching TRBD2. CDR1 is LNHNV and CDR2 is YYDKDF in the germline V gene (reference sequence). V was clipped by 1 base and J by 5 bases; unmatched bases: 1. The CDR3 has 14 amino acids. DNA for the CDR3: TGTGCCACCAGCAGAGTACTAGCGGGAGATACGCAGTATTTT. This sequence encodes CATSRVLAGDTQYF.

Written as DNA, the CDR3 is TGCGCCAGCAGCCAAGTCCCACAGGGGGGAGGCTATGGCTACACCTTC. Protein sequence: CASSQVPQGGGYGYTF. This sequence joins TRBV5-1 and TRBJ1-2, with 8 bases that match TRBD1. The CDR3 sequence is 16 residues long. Per germline, CDR1 SGHRS and CDR2 YFSETQ. V was pared by 4 bases and J by 4 bases, with 12 bases of the junction left unmatched. Variable domain in full (rest from reference TRBV5-1 and TRBJ1-2): KAGVTQTPRYLIKTRGQQVTLSCSPISGHRSVSWYQQTPGQGLQFLFEYFSETQRNKGNFPGRFSGRQFSNSRSEMNVSTLELGDSALYLCASSQVPQGGGYGYTFGSGTRLTVV.

The rearrangement joins TRBV13 to TRBJ1-1; D is unresolved. Trimming took off 4 bases at V and 4 bases at J, with 16 bases between the two ends. The germline V gene encodes CDR1 PRHDT and CDR2 FYEKMQ (reference sequence). The length of the CDR3 is 15 residues. CDR3 residues: CASSSTAGSGTEAFF. CDR3 nucleotides: TGTGCCAGCAGCTCGACCGCCGGGAGTGGCACTGAAGCTTTCTTT.

The chain combines TRBV5-4 with TRBJ2-2; TRBD1 might be the D (6 bases). The CDR3 is made up of 14 amino acids. The germline V gene has CDR1 SGHNT and CDR2 YYREEE (reference sequence). Trimming left V 3 bases short and J 6 bases short, with 12 bases between. As DNA, the CDR3 is TGTGCCAGCAGCTCTACAGGGAATGCCGGGGAGCTGTTTTTT. This translates into CASSSTGNAGELFF.

This chain connects TRBV18 to TRBJ1-4; D is uncertain. Germline V gene data show CDR1 as KGHSH and CDR2 as LQKENI. This CDR3 contains 17 residues. Deletions cut 1 base from V and 0 bases from J, with 12 bases between. CDR3 amino acids: CASSPLGRSATNEKLFF. The CDR3 DNA reads as TGTGCCAGCTCACCACTGGGTAGGAGTGCAACTAATGAAAAACTGTTTTTT.

The gene calls are TRBV13 and TRBJ2-2; 9 nucleotides line up with TRBD2. Germline V gene lookup returns CDR1 PRHDT and CDR2 FYEKMQ (reference sequence). The ends lost 5 bases at V and 2 bases at J; junction bases unmatched: 6. The length of the CDR3 is 16 residues. Written as DNA, the CDR3 is TGTGCCAGCAGCCAGGGACTAGCTGATAACACCGGGGAGCTGTTTTTT. Amino acids: CASSQGLADNTGELFF.

This rearrangement joins TRBV2 to TRBJ2-5, with 9 bases that match TRBD2. CDR3 size: 14 residues. Germline V gene sequence: CDR1 SNHLY, CDR2 FYNNEI. Trimming took 4 bases from V and 2 from J; bases not matched to a gene: 2. This CDR3 reads CASSGTSAQETQYF. The CDR3 coding sequence is TGTGCCAGCAGTGGGACTAGCGCGCAAGAGACCCAGTACTTC. Full variable domain (outside the CDR3, taken from reference TRBV2 and TRBJ2-5): EPEVTQTPSHQVTQMGQEVILRCVPISNHLYFYWYRQILGQKVEFLVSFYNNEISEKSEIFDDQFSVERPDGSNFTLKIRSTKLEDSAMYFCASSGTSAQETQYFGPGTRLLVL.